Below, 21 T cell receptor beta chains from the same sample are listed, as sequenced in a study of blood T cell repertoires in COVID-19. The protocol was immunoSEQ multiplex PCR, while the TCRdb copy is restricted to in-frame clones and leaves out a portion. The table shows a few hundred thousand clones, with 80% occurring only once. The specimen sequenced was PBMCs or T cells enriched from blood (not recorded which). These receptors were collected from a middle-aged woman with acute COVID-19.

The chain couples TRBV6-1 to TRBJ1-1; 10 bases are a match to TRBD1. The V and J ends lost 7 bases and 4 bases, in that order; junction bases with no gene match: 3. From germline, CDR1 is MNHNS and CDR2 SASEGT. The CDR3 is 13 residues long. CDR3 nucleotide sequence: TGTGCCAGCATTCGGACAGGGGGCACTGAAGCTTTCTTT. It specifies CASIRTGGTEAFF.

The chain combines TRBV5-1 with TRBJ2-1; a possible D gene is TRBD2 (6 bases). The CDR3 contains 15 residues. Germline V gene sequence: CDR1 SGHRS, CDR2 YFSETQ. Between the trimmed V and J ends, which lost 0 bases and 5 bases, there was a span of 12 bases. The CDR3 here is CASSLDSGVDNEQFF. The CDR3 DNA sequence: TGCGCCAGCAGCTTGGATTCGGGAGTGGACAATGAGCAGTTCTTC.

This clone occurred once. This sequence joins TRBV7-6 and TRBJ1-4; 7 positions agree with TRBD1. Germline V lookup: CDR1 SGHVS, CDR2 FNYEAQ. Germline trimming cut 5 bases from V and 0 bases from J; bases unmatched to any gene: 24. This CDR3 has 22 amino acids. The CDR3 nucleotides read TGTGCCAGCAGCCAGACTGGGGCGATAGACAGGGCGATTCAGGCAACTAATGAAAAACTGTTTTTT. Its translation: CASSQTGAIDRAIQATNEKLFF.

This chain links TRBV4-2 with TRBJ2-3; D is possibly TRBD2 (5 bases). Trimming pared 1 base from V and 9 bases from J, leaving 14 bases between. The CDR3 has 14 residues. Germline CDR1 is LGHNA and CDR2 is YNFKEQ. The CDR3 here is CASSQVTTPGTQYF. DNA of the CDR3: TGTGCCAGCAGCCAAGTCACCACCCCGGGAACGCAGTATTTT.

This clone showed up just once. V gene TRBV19 combines with J gene TRBJ1-1, with D possibly being TRBD1 (5 bases). The CDR3 has 14 amino acids. CDR1 and CDR2 (germline): LNHDA, SQIVND (reference sequence). The V end was cut by 3 bases, the J end by 5 bases, with 13 bases between. This chain's CDR3 is CASSMSQGATEAFF. Here the CDR3 DNA reads TGTGCCAGTAGTATGTCGCAGGGCGCAACTGAAGCTTTCTTT.

This rearrangement joins TRBV5-4 to TRBJ2-3; D may be TRBD2 (7 bases). The germline V gene encodes CDR1 SGHNT and CDR2 YYREEE (reference sequence). V was clipped by 5 bases and J by 4 bases, with 14 bases between them. This CDR3 contains 14 residues. The CDR3 DNA sequence: TGTGCCAGCAGGCAGGGGAGGGTGGCAGATACGCAGTATTTT. It is translated as CASRQGRVADTQYF.

The V call is TRBV19, the J call TRBJ1-3; D gene ambiguous. This CDR3 region has 17 residues. The V and J ends lost 9 bases and 0 bases respectively, with 21 bases between them. CDR1 and CDR2 (germline): LNHDA, SQIVND (reference sequence). Here the CDR3 reads CARSPTRPGISGNTIYF. The CDR3 nucleotides read TGTGCCAGGTCACCGACCAGGCCAGGTATCTCTGGAAACACCATATATTTT.

The table lists this clone with a few counts. The genes are TRBV7-2 and TRBJ2-1; tentatively, D is TRBD1 (6 bases). The V end lost 0 bases, the J end lost 8 bases, and 23 bases lay between the germline ends. The germline CDR1 and CDR2 sequences are SGHTA and FQGNSA. The length of the CDR3 is 18 residues. The CDR3 DNA follows: TGTGCCAGCAGCTTAGCTCCGTATCCGGGACCCCCAGGGGATGAGCAGTTCTTC. Translation gives CASSLAPYPGPPGDEQFF.

The V call is TRBV4-2, the J call TRBJ2-5; tentatively, D is TRBD1 (6 bases). The V end was cut by 2 bases, the J end by 3 bases, with 13 bases between. The CDR3 loop spans 15 amino acids. Germline CDR1 reads LGHNA; CDR2 reads YNFKEQ. CDR3 bases: TGTGCCAGCAGCCAATCGTCAGGGGAAGAAGAGACCCAGTACTTC. Protein: CASSQSSGEEETQYF.

The chain has TRBV28 and TRBJ1-5; D is ambiguous. The ends were cut back, 3 bases at V and 7 bases at J, with 13 bases in the middle. This CDR3 contains 14 residues. Germline V gene sequence: CDR1 MDHEN, CDR2 SYDVKM. CDR3 sequence: CASSFRQANQPQHF. The CDR3 DNA is TGTGCCAGCAGTTTTCGGCAGGCTAACCAGCCCCAGCATTTT.

V and J are TRBV27 and TRBJ2-3; D possibly corresponds to TRBD2 (5 bases). With 2 bases removed from V and 4 bases from J, the gap between germline ends came to 7 bases. Germline V gene lookup returns CDR1 MNHEY and CDR2 SMNVEV (reference sequence). The length of the CDR3 is 13 residues. CDR3 region: CASSLRESDTQYF. CDR3 nucleotides: TGTGCCAGCAGTTTAAGGGAGTCAGATACGCAGTATTTT.

The chain is built from TRBV7-9 and TRBJ2-7; 9 bases line up with TRBD1. Trimming removed 4 bases from V and 2 bases from J; junction bases left unmatched: 6. The CDR3 contains 15 residues. Per germline, CDR1 SEHNR and CDR2 FQNEAQ (reference sequence). Here the CDR3 DNA reads TGTGCCAGCAGCTCCCCCGGGACAGGGACCTACGAGCAGTACTTC. Amino acid sequence: CASSSPGTGTYEQYF.

V is TRBV30 and J is TRBJ2-7; 7 nucleotides match TRBD1. This CDR3 is 14 amino acids long. Germline V CDR1 and CDR2: GTSNPN, SVGIG (reference sequence). The V and J ends lost 3 bases and 4 bases, in that order; junction bases with no gene match: 9. Here the CDR3 reads CAWRREGATYEQYF. The CDR3, as DNA: TGTGCCTGGAGGAGAGAGGGGGCGACGTACGAGCAGTACTTC.

This clone was seen a few times. The chain combines TRBV27 with TRBJ1-1; 9 bases agree with TRBD1. With V trimmed by 4 bases and J by 1 base, 13 bases remained unmatched. Germline CDR1 MNHEY, CDR2 SMNVEV (reference sequence). CDR3 size: 18 residues. The CDR3 reads CASSSRTGEGGENTEAFF. Here the CDR3 DNA reads TGTGCCAGCAGTTCCCGGACAGGGGAAGGTGGAGAGAACACTGAAGCTTTCTTT.

This chain uses TRBV7-9 with TRBJ2-3; 10 nucleotides align to TRBD2. Unmatched junction bases numbered 8, after V lost 5 bases and J lost 3 bases. The CDR3 covers 16 residues. Germline CDR1 and CDR2: SEHNR and FQNEAQ (reference sequence). In DNA form, the CDR3 reads TGTGCCAGCAGCCGGGGCGCAGCGGGGGGGACAGATACGCAGTATTTT. Translated: CASSRGAAGGTDTQYF.

CDR3 residues: CASSVVVRSYNEQFF. CDR3 in DNA: TGTGCCAGCAGCGTAGTGGTGCGCTCCTACAATGAGCAGTTCTTC. This sequence joins TRBV7-9 and TRBJ2-1; D is uncertain. Germline-derived CDR1 and CDR2 are SEHNR and FQNEAQ (reference sequence). CDR3 length: 15 residues. With 5 bases removed from V and 0 bases from J, the gap between germline ends came to 11 bases.

This clone was picked up one time. The chain links TRBV4-2 to TRBJ2-7; maybe TRBD2 (5 bases). Germline V gives CDR1 LGHNA, CDR2 YNFKEQ. V was pared by 6 bases and J by 0 bases, with 6 bases between. The CDR3 runs 12 residues. The CDR3 sequence: CASRGSSYEQYF. CDR3 nucleotides: TGTGCCAGCAGGGGGAGCTCCTACGAGCAGTACTTC.

The chain recombines TRBV28 with TRBJ1-5; 9 bases map to TRBD1. From germline, CDR1 is MDHEN and CDR2 SYDVKM. After removal of 3 bases from V and 4 bases from J, the junction contained 7 bases not matched to a gene. This CDR3 region has 16 residues. CDR3 in amino acids: CASSLRQGDGNQPQHF. As DNA, the CDR3 is TGTGCCAGCAGTTTGCGACAGGGGGACGGGAATCAGCCCCAGCATTTT.

The chain is built from TRBV5-1 and TRBJ1-2; 10 bases align to TRBD1. J was trimmed by 7 bases and V by 4 bases; bases with no gene match: 10. This CDR3 comprises 15 residues. Germline assignment: CDR1 SGHRS and CDR2 YFSETQ. In DNA, the CDR3 is TGCGCCAGCAGCCCTGGAGGGACAGGGGAACGTGGCTACACCTTC. Amino acid sequence: CASSPGGTGERGYTF.

The chain joins TRBV10-1 to TRBJ1-6; D gene ambiguous. The germline gives CDR1 WNHNN, CDR2 SYGVQD (reference sequence). This CDR3 spans 14 amino acids. Between the trimmed V and J ends, which lost 5 bases and 2 bases, there was a span of 7 bases. The chain's CDR3 is CASSTGAYNSPLHF. The CDR3 DNA reads as TGCGCCAGCAGTACCGGGGCCTATAATTCACCCCTCCACTTT.

V gene TRBV19 combines with J gene TRBJ1-5, with TRBD1 identical over 7 bases. The V gene end was trimmed by 5 bases and the J gene end by 0 bases; junction bases not matched to a gene: 16. Germline values: CDR1 LNHDA, CDR2 SQIVND (reference sequence). The CDR3 runs 19 residues. CDR3 protein: CASSQIHGQDSYSNQPQHF. CDR3 DNA sequence: TGTGCCAGTAGTCAAATCCACGGACAGGATAGTTATAGCAATCAGCCCCAGCATTTT.